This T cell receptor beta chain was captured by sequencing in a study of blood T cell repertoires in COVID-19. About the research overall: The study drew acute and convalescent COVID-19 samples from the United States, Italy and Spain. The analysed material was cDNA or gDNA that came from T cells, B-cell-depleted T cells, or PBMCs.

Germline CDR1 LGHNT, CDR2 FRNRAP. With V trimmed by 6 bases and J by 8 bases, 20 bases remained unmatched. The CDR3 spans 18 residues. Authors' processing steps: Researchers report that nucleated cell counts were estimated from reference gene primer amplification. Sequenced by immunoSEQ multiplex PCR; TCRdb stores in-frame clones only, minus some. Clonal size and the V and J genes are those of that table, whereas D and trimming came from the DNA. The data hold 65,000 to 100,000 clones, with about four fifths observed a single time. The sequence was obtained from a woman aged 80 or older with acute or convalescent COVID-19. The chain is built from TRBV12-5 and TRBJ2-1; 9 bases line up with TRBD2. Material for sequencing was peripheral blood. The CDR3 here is CASGLLRASGIQGDEQFF. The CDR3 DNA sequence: TGTGCTAGTGGGCTCTTAAGGGCTAGCGGGATCCAAGGCGATGAGCAGTTCTTC.